The rows below give T cell receptor beta chains drawn from one sample of a study of blood T cell repertoires in COVID-19. The protocol was immunoSEQ multiplex PCR, while the TCRdb copy is restricted to in-frame clones and leaves out a portion. The sample includes approximately 59,000 clones, around four fifths of them seen just once. The sample comprised peripheral blood. These receptors all stem from a woman at least 80 years old with acute or convalescent COVID-19. Each CDR3 is given with its conserved first and last residue. Each record gives: J gene, clone size, D gene, V gene, CDR3 protein, CDR3 DNA. A D gene is named only where the DNA matches it firmly. Clone size is stated in some rows and not others, as once, few, many or a class when expanded.

TRBJ1-3 few TRBD1 TRBV19 CASTPWDRGQDTIYF TGTGCCAGTACCCCTTGGGACAGGGGGCAGGACACCATATATTTT
TRBJ2-7 . TRBD2 TRBV18 CASSPELAGVSYEQYF TGTGCCAGCTCACCAGAACTAGCGGGTGTCTCCTACGAGCAGTACTTC
TRBJ1-1 few TRBD1 TRBV6-6 CASNRGLSTEAFF TGTGCCAGCAACAGGGGTTTGAGCACTGAAGCTTTCTTT
TRBJ2-2 . TRBD1 TRBV15 CASSWSGGITGELFF TGTGCCAGCAGTTGGTCAGGGGGCATCACCGGGGAGCTGTTTTTT
TRBJ2-3 . . TRBV7-3 CASSLDYTDTQYF TGTGCCAGCAGCTTAGACTACACAGATACGCAGTATTTT
TRBJ2-3 few TRBD2 TRBV7-6 CASSLGPSGGPDTQYF TGTGCCAGCAGCTTAGGACCCAGCGGGGGCCCAGATACGCAGTATTTT
TRBJ1-1 . TRBD1 TRBV12-5 CASGVSSGTGGNEAFF TGTGCTAGTGGCGTCTCTTCCGGGACAGGGGGGAATGAAGCTTTCTTT
TRBJ2-7 . . TRBV5-5 CASSVGPGQSSYEQYF TGTGCCAGCAGCGTGGGGCCGGGACAAAGCTCCTACGAGCAGTACTTC
TRBJ1-6 once TRBD1 TRBV5-1 CASSIGGTANSPLHF TGCGCCAGCAGCATCGGAGGGACAGCAAATTCACCCCTCCACTTT
TRBJ1-6 . TRBD1 TRBV6-2/TRBV6-3 CASSSQGAYNSPLHF TGTGCCAGCAGTTCGCAGGGGGCCTATAATTCACCCCTCCACTTT
TRBJ1-5 . . TRBV19 CASNLGGPNQPQHF TGTGCCAGTAACCTTGGCGGGCCTAATCAGCCCCAGCATTTT
TRBJ1-6 . TRBD1 TRBV4-3 CASSRWTGGNSPLHF TGCGCCAGCAGCCGGTGGACAGGGGGTAATTCACCCCTCCACTTT
TRBJ1-1 . TRBD1 TRBV15 CATRVTGSNTEAFF TGTGCCACCAGAGTGACAGGGTCGAACACTGAAGCTTTCTTT
TRBJ2-1 . . TRBV28 CASRRSYNEQFF TGTGCCTCCCGGCGGTCCTACAATGAGCAGTTCTTC
TRBJ2-7 . . TRBV5-4 CASSFRDSDEQYF TGTGCCAGCAGCTTCCGGGATAGTGACGAGCAGTACTTC
TRBJ2-3 once . TRBV5-1 CASSLGGDTQYF TGCGCCAGCAGCTTGGGAGGAGATACGCAGTATTTT
TRBJ2-2 . TRBD1 TRBV14 CASSTTGLGGELFF TGTGCCAGCAGCACGACAGGGTTGGGCGGGGAGCTGTTTTTT
TRBJ2-1 . . TRBV5-1 CASSLQGNEQFF TGCGCCAGCAGCTTACAGGGAAATGAGCAGTTCTTC
TRBJ1-2 . . TRBV5-6 CASSLGEAYGYTF TGTGCCAGCAGCCTCGGGGAGGCCTATGGCTACACCTTC
TRBJ1-6 . . TRBV6-2/TRBV6-3 CASSQGPSFHF TGTGCCAGCAGTCAGGGTCCCAGCTTCCACTTT
TRBJ2-5 . . TRBV15 CATSIQGGYQETQYF TGTGCCACCAGCATACAGGGTGGATACCAAGAGACCCAGTACTTC
TRBJ1-3 . TRBD1 TRBV6-4 CASSDIHRIWTGALYSSGNTIYF TGTGCCAGCAGTGACATTCACCGGATTTGGACAGGGGCCTTGTATTCGTCTGGAAACACCATATATTTT
TRBJ2-2 . TRBD1 TRBV30 CAWGPGTGTGELFF TGTGCCTGGGGGCCCGGGACAGGGACCGGGGAGCTGTTTTTT
TRBJ2-1 . TRBD2 TRBV7-2 CASSSTGTSKNEQFF TGTGCCAGCAGCTCAACCGGGACTAGCAAAAATGAGCAGTTCTTC
TRBJ2-3 . . TRBV5-6 CASSAPSVGKDTQYF TGTGCCAGCAGCGCGCCTAGCGTCGGTAAGGATACGCAGTATTTT
TRBJ2-3 . TRBD1 TRBV24-1 CATSDDRGRTDTQYF TGTGCCACCAGTGATGACAGGGGCCGCACAGATACGCAGTATTTT
TRBJ2-1 . TRBD2 TRBV28 CASSPPGGSYNEQFF TGTGCCAGCAGTCCACCGGGGGGATCCTACAATGAGCAGTTCTTC